Listed below are T cell receptor beta chains from one sample, sequenced in a study of T cell responses to AZD1222 COVID-19 vaccine. TCRdb's table, derived via immunoSEQ multiplex PCR, lists solely in-frame clones and lacks some. Of approximately 160,000 clones listed, about nine tenths are singletons. This specimen consisted of peripheral blood, obtained on day 0 of AZD1222 vaccination. The receptors derive from an adult in good health. The conserved cysteine and the conserved F or W are not part of the CDR3 here. A clone size is listed for some rows: how often the clone was seen (once, few, many), or a class if it is expanded.

j_call clone_size v_call cdr3_aa
TRBJ1-5 many TRBV19 ASSRTGGQPQH
TRBJ1-3 - TRBV3-1/TRBV3-2 ASSPQRSSGNTIY
TRBJ1-1 - TRBV5-1 ASREPGTGTVTEAF
TRBJ1-2 - TRBV5-1 ASSFGAGGEGTNYGYT
TRBJ1-2 - TRBV5-1 ASSLVQTSYGYT
TRBJ1-2 - TRBV5-4 ASSLGGQTGPYYGYT
TRBJ1-3 - TRBV5-6 ASSLTNRGISGNTIY
TRBJ2-3 - TRBV28 ASSFFRRTDTQY
TRBJ2-6 - TRBV29-1 SKHRGSGANVLT
TRBJ2-5 - TRBV6-5 ASGEVALEETQY
TRBJ1-1 - TRBV4-3 ASSQDFRGTEAF
TRBJ1-1 - TRBV19 ASSRDRVNTEAF
TRBJ1-6 - TRBV3-1/TRBV3-2 ASSPLDRDNSPLH
TRBJ1-6 - TRBV19 ASSTRDRPNSPLH
TRBJ1-4 - TRBV4-1 ASSQDPGTGVVKLF
TRBJ2-1 - TRBV5-1 ASSLGQGSYNEQF
TRBJ2-3 once TRBV6-4 ASSDGSGGARDTQY
TRBJ2-7 - TRBV5-4 ASGPAGLYEQY
TRBJ2-5 few TRBV6-2/TRBV6-3 ASSYSSSRGRETQY
TRBJ2-7 - TRBV7-2 ASSLARTYEQY
TRBJ2-3 - TRBV24-1 ATSDLVGVSTDTQY
TRBJ2-1 - TRBV5-4 ASSSGDSSGGSYNEQF
TRBJ1-2 once TRBV4-1 ASSQDSQNYGYT
TRBJ1-1 - TRBV5-5 ASSLDLLAF
TRBJ2-1 - TRBV3-1/TRBV3-2 ASSQELAGGPRVNEQF
TRBJ1-1 few TRBV10-1 ASSESTQNTEAF
TRBJ1-2 - TRBV7-9 ASSLAGNNYGYT
TRBJ1-4 few TRBV19 ASNPRRGEKLF
TRBJ1-6 - TRBV6-5 ATQGVGNSPLH
TRBJ1-1 - TRBV18 ASSPGTAREAF
TRBJ2-3 - TRBV6-1 ASSEYGSTDTQY
TRBJ2-3 - TRBV2 ASSVRGGALSDTQY
TRBJ1-6 - TRBV6-5 ASRVQGIGNSPLH
TRBJ1-1 - TRBV5-1 ASSGRTDNTEAF
TRBJ2-2 - TRBV19 ASNFVWRANTGELF
TRBJ2-5 - TRBV24-1 ATSDLGTGYQETQY
TRBJ2-2 - TRBV5-4 ASSSTYTGELF
TRBJ2-2 - TRBV6-6 ASSPSLGLLNTGELF
TRBJ1-3 - TRBV28 ASTLRTRSTIY
TRBJ1-1 - TRBV19 ASSIRFEAF
TRBJ2-7 - TRBV24-1 ATSDSREPYEQY
TRBJ2-5 - TRBV18 ASSPISDPWAQY
TRBJ1-1 - TRBV18 ASSPRRQGNTEAF
TRBJ1-3 - TRBV11-3 ASSLLAVGNTIY
TRBJ1-2 - TRBV10-1 ASSDGTAYGYT
TRBJ2-7 - TRBV11-3 ASSFRGSYEQY
TRBJ1-1 few TRBV6-4 ASSEGYGTEAF
TRBJ1-5 - TRBV6-5 ASNLRGQPQH
TRBJ1-4 once TRBV18 ASSRGRNEKLF
TRBJ1-6 - TRBV6-5 ASSRQESNSPLH
TRBJ1-4 once TRBV5-1 ASSLAGSEKLF